Included here is one T cell receptor (beta chain) sequence, with context. Germline V CDR1 and CDR2: MNHEY, SVGAGI. CDR3 length: 14 amino acids. Trimming cost V 4 bases and J 2 bases, with 12 bases left between them. Libraries were prepared by immunoSEQ multiplex PCR; TCRdb keeps only in-frame clonotypes and omits some of them. The repertoire consists of 120,000 or so clones, with approximately 88% occurring once and the leading ten covering roughly 1.4%. The record originates from a study of T cell responses to AZD1222 COVID-19 vaccine. The sequence was collected from an adult in good health. The chain has TRBV6-5 and TRBJ2-7, with no clear D. The sample was peripheral blood, taken on day 0 of AZD1222 vaccination. CDR3 protein: CASSFGQGPYEQYF. The CDR3 DNA is TGTGCCAGCAGTTTCGGCCAAGGACCCTACGAGCAGTACTTC.